This is a list of T cell receptor beta chains from one sample in a study of radiotherapy plus CTLA-4 blockade in lung cancer. Here immunoSEQ multiplex PCR was the method, and the copy in TCRdb shows in-frame clones only, minus some. The data hold 90,000 to 100,000 clones, with approximately 86% observed a single time. Sequencing used peripheral blood, obtained from a patient treated with radiotherapy plus ipilimumab. Receptors originate from a human donor with non-small cell lung cancer that progressed on radiotherapy plus ipilimumab. Both conserved end residues are part of each CDR3. D genes are given only for firm matches. Clone size is stated in some rows and not others, as once, few, many or a class when expanded.

clone_size | d_call | j_call | v_call | cdr3_aa | cdr3_nt
NA | NA | TRBJ2-2 | TRBV11-3 | CASSFDSLGIPGELFF | TGTGCCAGCAGCTTCGACTCTTTAGGGATTCCCGGGGAGCTGTTTTTT
NA | NA | TRBJ2-2 | TRBV4-1 | CASSPPWGVGPNTGELFF | TGCGCCAGCAGCCCTCCCTGGGGGGTAGGACCTAACACCGGGGAGCTGTTTTTT
NA | TRBD1 | TRBJ2-2 | TRBV5-4 | CASSLGTGVTGELFF | TGTGCCAGCAGCTTAGGGACAGGGGTAACCGGGGAGCTGTTTTTT
NA | NA | TRBJ2-7 | TRBV6-6 | CATLGGRNYEQYF | TGTGCCACCCTAGGGGGACGGAATTACGAGCAGTACTTC
NA | TRBD1 | TRBJ2-5 | TRBV6-1 | CATYRGETQYF | TGTGCCACTTACAGGGGCGAGACCCAGTACTTC
NA | NA | TRBJ2-7 | TRBV29-1 | CSATHRNGGEQYF | TGCAGCGCCACACACAGGAATGGCGGCGAGCAGTACTTC
few | TRBD1 | TRBJ1-2 | TRBV28 | CASSFTGQGYGYTF | TGTGCCAGCAGTTTCACAGGACAGGGCTATGGCTACACCTTC
NA | TRBD1 | TRBJ1-4 | TRBV7-3 | CASSLTRGPNEKLFF | TGTGCCAGCAGCTTAACCAGGGGGCCTAATGAAAAACTGTTTTTT
NA | NA | TRBJ2-5 | TRBV25-1 | CASRGTQETQYF | TGTGCCAGCAGGGGCACCCAAGAGACCCAGTACTTC
once | NA | TRBJ2-7 | TRBV7-9 | CASSQRDTDYEQYF | TGTGCCAGCAGCCAAAGGGACACGGACTACGAGCAGTACTTC
NA | TRBD2 | TRBJ2-7 | TRBV4-1 | CASSQDASGSIYEQYF | TGTGCCAGCAGCCAGGACGCTAGCGGGAGTATCTACGAGCAGTACTTC
NA | NA | TRBJ2-1 | TRBV7-8 | CASSLVGHNPNQFF | TGTGCCAGCAGCTTAGTGGGACACAACCCTAACCAGTTCTTC
once | TRBD1 | TRBJ2-7 | TRBV5-4 | CASSRPGQSFYEQYF | TGTGCCAGCAGCCGACCGGGACAGTCGTTTTACGAGCAGTACTTC
NA | TRBD1 | TRBJ2-7 | TRBV5-1 | CASSLSTGTGAPYEQYF | TGCGCCAGCAGCTTATCCACCGGGACAGGGGCCCCCTACGAGCAGTACTTC
NA | NA | TRBJ1-1 | TRBV9 | CASSVKGNSPEAFF | TGTGCCAGCAGCGTAAAAGGGAATAGCCCTGAAGCTTTCTTT
NA | NA | TRBJ1-3 | TRBV6-1 | CASETKTVVDTIYF | TGTGCCAGCGAGACTAAGACAGTTGTGGACACCATATATTTT
NA | NA | TRBJ2-1 | TRBV19 | CASSRDQIINEQFF | TGTGCCAGTAGCCGGGACCAGATAATCAATGAGCAGTTCTTC
NA | NA | TRBJ1-3 | TRBV19 | CASSMPNRGGNTIYF | TGTGCCAGTAGTATGCCGAATCGGGGGGGAAACACCATATATTTT
NA | TRBD1 | TRBJ2-5 | TRBV2 | CASSRDRGDQETQYF | TGTGCCAGCAGTAGGGACAGGGGCGACCAAGAGACCCAGTACTTC
NA | NA | TRBJ2-1 | TRBV5-1 | CASSQYAPGRAGEQFF | TGCGCCAGCAGCCAGTACGCCCCGGGTCGGGCGGGTGAGCAGTTCTTC
NA | TRBD2 | TRBJ2-1 | TRBV7-9 | CASSNTPGLGIF | TGTGCCAGCAGCAACACCCCGGGACTAGGTATCTTC
NA | NA | TRBJ2-7 | TRBV7-9 | CASSLWGGQSSYEQYF | TGTGCCAGCAGCTTATGGGGGGGCCAAAGCTCCTACGAGCAGTACTTC
NA | NA | TRBJ2-5 | TRBV27 | CATGQPQETQYF | TGTGCCACGGGACAACCGCAAGAGACCCAGTACTTC
NA | NA | TRBJ1-4 | TRBV19 | CASREVGKLFF | TGTGCCAGTAGAGAGGTAGGAAAACTGTTTTTT
NA | TRBD1 | TRBJ1-6 | TRBV2 | CASRGAGQGRSPLHF | TGTGCCAGCCGAGGTGCTGGACAGGGCAGATCACCCCTCCACTTT
NA | NA | TRBJ1-3 | TRBV23-1 | CASSQSKDSGNTIYF | TGCGCCAGCAGTCAATCGAAGGATTCTGGAAACACCATATATTTT
NA | NA | TRBJ2-3 | TRBV5-1 | CASSLVGPSTDTQYF | TGCGCCAGCAGCTTGGTCGGACCTAGCACAGATACGCAGTATTTT
NA | TRBD1 | TRBJ2-1 | TRBV6-6 | CASTHRTGDKNEQFF | TGTGCCAGCACCCATCGGACAGGGGACAAGAATGAGCAGTTCTTC
few | TRBD1 | TRBJ1-5 | TRBV6-7 | CASRPPGQENQPQHF | TGTGCCAGCAGACCCCCGGGACAGGAAAATCAGCCCCAGCATTTT
once | TRBD2 | TRBJ2-7 | TRBV9 | CASSVHSGVTYEQYF | TGTGCCAGCAGCGTCCACAGCGGGGTTACCTACGAGCAGTACTTC
NA | TRBD2 | TRBJ2-7 | TRBV7-9 | CASSRTSGTSYEQYF | TGTGCCAGCAGCCGGACTAGCGGGACCTCCTACGAGCAGTACTTC
NA | NA | TRBJ2-7 | TRBV19 | CASREFGTSYEQYF | TGTGCCAGTAGAGAGTTCGGGACCTCCTACGAGCAGTACTTC
NA | TRBD2 | TRBJ2-4 | TRBV4-1 | CASSRYWTSGVLAKNIQYF | TGCGCCAGCAGCCGATATTGGACTAGTGGTGTCCTAGCCAAAAACATTCAGTACTTC
few | TRBD1 | TRBJ2-2 | TRBV30 | CAWRNRGISNTGELFF | TGTGCCTGGAGGAACAGGGGGATTTCTAACACCGGGGAGCTGTTTTTT
NA | NA | TRBJ2-3 | TRBV9 | CASSPRDSRRTDTQYF | TGTGCCAGCAGCCCCCGGGACTCCCGTCGCACAGATACGCAGTATTTT